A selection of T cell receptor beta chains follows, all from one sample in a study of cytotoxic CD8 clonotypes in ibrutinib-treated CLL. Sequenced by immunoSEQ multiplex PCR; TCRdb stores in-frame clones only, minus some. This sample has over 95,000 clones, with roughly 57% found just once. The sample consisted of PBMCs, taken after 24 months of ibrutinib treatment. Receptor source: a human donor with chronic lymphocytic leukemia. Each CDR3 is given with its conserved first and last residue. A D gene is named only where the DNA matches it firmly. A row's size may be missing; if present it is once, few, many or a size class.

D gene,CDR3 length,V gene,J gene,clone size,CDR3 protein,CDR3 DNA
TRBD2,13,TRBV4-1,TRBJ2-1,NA,CASSQRLANEQFF,TGCGCCAGCAGCCAGAGACTAGCCAATGAGCAGTTCTTC
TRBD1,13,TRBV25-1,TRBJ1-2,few,CASSEGTGAGYTF,TGTGCCAGCAGTGAAGGGACAGGGGCTGGCTACACCTTC
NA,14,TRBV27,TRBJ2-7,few,CASSLSWASYEQYF,TGTGCCAGCAGTTTATCGTGGGCCTCCTACGAGCAGTACTTC
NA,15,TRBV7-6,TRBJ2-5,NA,CASSRRGGGVETQYF,TGTGCCAGCAGCCGCCGGGGAGGGGGCGTAGAGACCCAGTACTTC
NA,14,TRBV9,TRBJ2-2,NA,CASSSRSGTGELFF,TGTGCCAGCAGCTCCCGGAGCGGCACCGGGGAGCTGTTTTTT
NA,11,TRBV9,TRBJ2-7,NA,CASSEGYEQYF,TGTGCCAGCAGCGAGGGTTACGAGCAGTACTTC
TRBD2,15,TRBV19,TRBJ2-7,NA,CASSSLPSGGYEQYF,TGTGCCAGTAGTTCCCTCCCCAGCGGGGGTTACGAGCAGTACTTC
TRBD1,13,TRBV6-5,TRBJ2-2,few,CASWDRGTGELFF,TGTGCCAGTTGGGACAGGGGCACCGGGGAGCTGTTTTTT
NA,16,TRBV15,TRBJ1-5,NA,CATSRARGSRDQPQHF,TGTGCCACCAGCAGAGCGCGGGGGTCGCGCGATCAGCCCCAGCATTTT
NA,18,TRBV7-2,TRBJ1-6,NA,CASSFGLGVYGNNSPLHF,TGTGCCAGCAGCTTCGGGCTAGGAGTTTATGGAAATAATTCACCCCTCCACTTT
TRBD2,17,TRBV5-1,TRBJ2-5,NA,CASSLAPSGGARETQYF,TGCGCCAGCAGCTTGGCGCCTAGCGGGGGGGCCCGGGAGACCCAGTACTTC
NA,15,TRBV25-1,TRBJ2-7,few,CASSESRGQTYEQYF,TGTGCCAGCAGTGAAAGTAGAGGACAGACCTACGAGCAGTACTTC
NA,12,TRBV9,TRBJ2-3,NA,CASSLSTDTQYF,TGTGCCAGCAGCTTGAGCACAGATACGCAGTATTTT
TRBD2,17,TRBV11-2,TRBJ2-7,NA,CASSLKLAGGPSYEQYF,TGTGCCAGCAGCTTAAAACTAGCGGGGGGCCCGTCCTACGAGCAGTACTTC
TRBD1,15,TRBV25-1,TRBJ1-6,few,CASTNRGDNNSPLHF,TGTGCCAGCACTAACAGGGGTGACAATAATTCACCCCTCCACTTT
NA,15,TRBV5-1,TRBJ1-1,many,CASSLEANWNTEAFF,TGCGCCAGCAGCTTGGAGGCCAACTGGAACACTGAAGCTTTCTTT
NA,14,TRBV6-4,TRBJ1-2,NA,CASRLSGEEYGYTF,TGTGCCAGCAGACTATCAGGAGAGGAGTATGGCTACACCTTC
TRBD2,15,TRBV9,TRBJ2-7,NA,CASSAGLAGDYEQYF,TGTGCCAGCAGCGCCGGACTAGCGGGGGATTACGAGCAGTACTTC
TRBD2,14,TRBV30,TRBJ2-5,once,CAWRSLRGEETQYF,TGTGCCTGGAGGTCTCTTCGGGGGGAAGAGACCCAGTACTTC
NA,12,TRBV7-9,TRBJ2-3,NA,CASSFREDTQYF,TGTGCCAGCAGCTTCAGGGAAGATACGCAGTATTTT
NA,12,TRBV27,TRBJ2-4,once,CATCEGGNIQYF,TGTGCCACCTGTGAGGGGGGAAACATTCAGTACTTC
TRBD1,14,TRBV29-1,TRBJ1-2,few,CSVTGTALNYGYTF,TGCAGCGTTACCGGGACAGCACTTAACTATGGCTACACCTTC
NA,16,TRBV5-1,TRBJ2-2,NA,CASSFAAGRGTGELFF,TGCGCCAGCAGCTTTGCGGCGGGGCGGGGCACCGGGGAGCTGTTTTTT
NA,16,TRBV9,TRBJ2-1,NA,CASSVAAGSGSDEQFF,TGTGCCAGCAGCGTAGCTGCGGGTTCGGGGTCCGATGAGCAGTTCTTC
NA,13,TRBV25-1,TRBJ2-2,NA,CASSPPEAGELFF,TGTGCCAGCAGTCCTCCCGAAGCCGGGGAGCTGTTTTTT
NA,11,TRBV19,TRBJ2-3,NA,CASSMGPTQYF,TGTGCCAGTAGTATGGGCCCTACGCAGTATTTT